This entry lists 14 T cell receptor beta chains sequenced from one sample in a study of T cells in Graves' hyperthyroidism and ophthalmopathy (dated by TCRdb to the late 2010s). Receptor libraries were prepared by multiplex PCR. TCRdb records Illumina HiSeq 2000 as the sequencer. TCR beta CDR3 regions were amplified from RNA transcripts. The first round of RT-PCR for the TCR CDR3 was performed with the HTBI primer set and the Qiagen OneStep RT-PCR kit. In TCRdb, the public reads were trimmed at Q25 with fastp and aligned with MiXCR, with productive beta chains retained. CDR3 protein duplicates are merged, each entry listing the most common genes and DNA. The sample profile shows 400,000 to 450,000 distinct CDR3 sequences; about 15% of them were found once. Approximately 13% of the sample is taken by the ten largest. Sequencing input: blood. The receptors come from a man younger than 30 with Graves' ophthalmopathy.

The sample holds many counts of this clonotype. The CDR3 loop reads CASSLAQGTQARNTIYF. The CDR3, as DNA: TGTGCCAGCAGTTTAGCGCAAGGGACACAGGCGCGAAACACCATATATTTT. This rearrangement joins TRBV12-3 or TRBV12-4 to TRBJ1-3; D is possibly TRBD1 (6 bases). The CDR3 length is 17 residues. V lost 0 bases and J lost 5, with 17 bases in between.

The rearrangement links TRBV11-2 to TRBJ2-1; D is unresolved. V lost 3 bases to trimming and J lost 9 bases, with 15 bases between them. Germline V gives CDR1 SGHAT, CDR2 FQNNGV. This CDR3 has 14 residues. CDR3 DNA sequence: TGTGCCAGCAGCTTCGTTGGCCAACTAAGTGAGCAGTTCTTC. It translates to CASSFVGQLSEQFF.

The sample holds many counts of this clonotype. This rearrangement joins TRBV11-3 to TRBJ1-1, with TRBD1 identical over 9 bases. Trimming removed 5 bases from V and 1 base from J; junction bases left unmatched: 26. Germline loops: CDR1 SGHNT, CDR2 YENEEA. This CDR3 has 22 amino acids. CDR3 nucleotide sequence: TGTGCCAGCAGCCCTGGAGGGGTCACGGGACAGGGAGGAACCCACTGGAACACTGAAGCTTTCTTT. Residues: CASSPGGVTGQGGTHWNTEAFF.

This clonotype came up many times. The chain couples TRBV11-3 to TRBJ2-1; D is unresolved. CDR1 is SGHNT and CDR2 is YENEEA in the germline V gene. V was shortened by 3 bases and J by 0 bases, with 6 bases between the two germline ends. This CDR3 is built from 14 residues. The CDR3 coding sequence is TGTGCCAGCAGCTTCAAGAGCTCCTACAATGAGCAGTTCTTC. The encoded protein is CASSFKSSYNEQFF.

This clonotype was observed once. A read error may explain this, as a much larger clone is one base away. The rearrangement uses TRBV20-1 and TRBJ2-1; no clear D. Trimming stripped 0 bases from V and 5 bases from J, with 11 bases between. This CDR3 region has 14 residues. The V gene's germline CDR1 is DFQATT and CDR2 SNEGSKA (reference sequence). CDR3 nucleotide sequence: TGCAGTGCTAGAGACCCACCCTGGAACAATGAGCAGTTCTTC. It encodes CSARDPPWNNEQFF.

V usage is TRBV27 and J usage is TRBJ1-6; D unresolved. The CDR3 length is 14 residues. V lost 4 bases, J lost 9 bases, and 13 bases lay in between. CDR1 is MNHEY, CDR2 SMNVEV, per germline (reference sequence). In DNA, the CDR3 is TGTGCCAGCAGTTCCTATCGGGAAGGTTCACCCCTCCACTTT. This sequence encodes CASSSYREGSPLHF.

The V and J genes are TRBV27 and TRBJ2-2, with D hard to call. Trimming took 6 bases from V and 7 from J, leaving 6 bases between them. The CDR3 covers 11 residues. In germline, CDR1 is MNHEY, CDR2 SMNVEV (reference sequence). CDR3 in amino acids: CASRRSGELFF. The CDR3 bases are TGTGCCAGCAGGAGAAGCGGGGAGCTGTTTTTT.

This clonotype was seen many times. The chain recombines TRBV7-9 with TRBJ2-3; no firm D call. There are 14 residues in the CDR3. The ends were cut back, 10 bases at V and 1 base at J, with 15 bases in the middle. Germline assignment: CDR1 SEHNR and CDR2 FQNEAQ (reference sequence). The CDR3 region is CANEYQAGTDTQYF. The CDR3 coding sequence is TGTGCCAACGAGTACCAGGCCGGCACAGATACGCAGTATTTT.

This clonotype was seen repeatedly, ten times or more. An end of the junction differs from the germline gene, which may be a read error. CDR3 amino acids: CASSLDLQATEELFF. CDR3 sequence (DNA): TGTGCCAGCAGCTTAGATCTACAGGCGACCGAGGAGCTGTTTTTT. The genes are TRBV11-2 and TRBJ2-2; D perhaps matches TRBD1 (5 bases). The CDR3 runs to 15 residues. Germline assignment: CDR1 SGHAT and CDR2 FQNNGV.

Many counts were recorded for this clonotype. The chain employs TRBV28 and TRBJ2-7; 8 bases line up with TRBD1. Germline assignment: CDR1 MDHEN and CDR2 SYDVKM. The ends lost 4 bases at V and 3 bases at J; junction bases unmatched: 8. This CDR3 spans 15 amino acids. This CDR3 is CASSSPTGAGYEQYF. The DNA for the CDR3 is TGTGCCAGCAGTTCCCCGACAGGGGCCGGCTACGAGCAGTACTTC. Full variable domain (rest looked up from reference TRBV28 and TRBJ2-7): DVKVTQSSRYLVKRTGEKVFLECVQDMDHENMFWYRQDPGLGLRLIYFSYDVKMKEKGDIPEGYSVSREKKERFSLILESASTNQTSMYLCASSSPTGAGYEQYFGPGTRLTVT.

This clonotype was detected a few times. V and J are TRBV7-6 and TRBJ1-2; D uncertain. The CDR3 length is 16 residues. Germline lookup yields CDR1 SGHVS and CDR2 FNYEAQ. Trimming cost V 5 bases and J 8 bases, with 24 bases left between them. This CDR3 is CASSPRSGSPEGGYTF. CDR3 DNA: TGTGCCAGCAGCCCCCGATCGGGCAGTCCAGAGGGCGGCTACACCTTC. Full variable domain (outside the CDR3, taken from reference TRBV7-6 and TRBJ1-2): GAGVSQSPRYKVTKRGQDVALRCDPISGHVSLYWYRQALGQGPEFLTYFNYEAQQDKSGLPNDRFSAERPEGSISTLTIQRTEQRDSAMYRCASSPRSGSPEGGYTFGSGTRLTVV.

The rearrangement links TRBV29-1 to TRBJ2-7; the D is unclear. Trimming shortened V by 2 bases and J by 0 bases, and 8 bases separated the two germline ends. Germline V gene sequence: CDR1 SQVTM, CDR2 ANQGSEA. There are 13 residues in the CDR3. CDR3 in DNA: TGCAGCGTTGAATCCGGATCCTCCTACGAGCAGTACTTC. Protein: CSVESGSSYEQYF.

This clonotype has at least ten counts. V and J are TRBV7-3 and TRBJ1-1, with D possibly being TRBD1 (6 bases). Trimming shortened V by 2 bases and J by 5 bases, and 18 bases separated the two germline ends. The CDR3 has 16 amino acids. Germline values: CDR1 SGHTA, CDR2 FQGTGA. The CDR3 region has the DNA TGTGCCAGCAGCTTATCTGTGACAGGTTGGGGGACTGAAGCTTTCTTT. Encoded protein: CASSLSVTGWGTEAFF.

In its sample, this clonotype was seen many times. The CDR3 nucleotides are TGTGCCAGCAGTTACTCGTATAGACTGGACACTGAAGCTTTCTTT. It yields the protein CASSYSYRLDTEAFF. The J gene is TRBJ1-1, the V gene TRBV6-5, with D unresolved. CDR1 is MNHEY, CDR2 SVGAGI, per germline. The ends were cut back, 0 bases at V and 3 bases at J, with 11 bases in the middle. The CDR3 contains 15 residues.